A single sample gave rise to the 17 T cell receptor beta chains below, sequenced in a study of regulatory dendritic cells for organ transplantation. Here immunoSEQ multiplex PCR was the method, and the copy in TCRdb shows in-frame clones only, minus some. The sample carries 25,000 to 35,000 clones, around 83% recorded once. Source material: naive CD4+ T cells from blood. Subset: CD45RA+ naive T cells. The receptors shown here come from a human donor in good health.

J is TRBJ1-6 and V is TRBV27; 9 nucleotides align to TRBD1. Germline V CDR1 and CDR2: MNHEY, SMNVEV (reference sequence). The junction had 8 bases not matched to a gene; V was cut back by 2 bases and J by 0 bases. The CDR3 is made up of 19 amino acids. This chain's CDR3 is CASSLVQGADSSYNSPLHF. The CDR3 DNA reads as TGTGCCAGCAGTTTAGTACAGGGGGCGGACTCCTCCTATAATTCACCCCTCCACTTT.

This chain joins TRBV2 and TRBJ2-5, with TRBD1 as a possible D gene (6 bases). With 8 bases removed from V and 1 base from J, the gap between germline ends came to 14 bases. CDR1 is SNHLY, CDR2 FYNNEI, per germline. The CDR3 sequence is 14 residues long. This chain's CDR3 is CASLPDRLQETQYF. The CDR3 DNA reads TGTGCCAGCCTCCCCGACAGGCTCCAAGAGACCCAGTACTTC.

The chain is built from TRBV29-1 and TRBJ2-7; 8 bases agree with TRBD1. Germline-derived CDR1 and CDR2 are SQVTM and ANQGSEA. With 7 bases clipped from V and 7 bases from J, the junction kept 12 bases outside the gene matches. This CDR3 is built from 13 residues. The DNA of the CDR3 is TGCAGCGCCGCCCGGGACAGGACGGGGGAGCAGTACTTC. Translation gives CSAARDRTGEQYF.

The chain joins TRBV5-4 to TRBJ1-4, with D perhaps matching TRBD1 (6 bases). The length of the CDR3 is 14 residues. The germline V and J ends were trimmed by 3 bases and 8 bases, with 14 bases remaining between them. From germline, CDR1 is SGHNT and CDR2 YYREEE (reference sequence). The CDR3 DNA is TGTGCCAGCAGCTGGAACAGGGACGGCGAAAAACTGTTTTTT. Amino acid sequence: CASSWNRDGEKLFF.

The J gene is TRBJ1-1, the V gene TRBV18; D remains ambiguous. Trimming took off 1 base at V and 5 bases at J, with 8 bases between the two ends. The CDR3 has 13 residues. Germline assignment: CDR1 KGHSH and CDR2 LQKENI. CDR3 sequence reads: CASSPQKETEAFF. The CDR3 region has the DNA TGTGCCAGCTCACCACAAAAGGAGACTGAAGCTTTCTTT. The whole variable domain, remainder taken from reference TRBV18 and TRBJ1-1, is NAGVMQNPRHLVRRRGQEARLRCSPMKGHSHVYWYRQLPEEGLKFMVYLQKENIIDESGMPKERFSAEFPKEGPSILRIQQVVRGDSAAYFCASSPQKETEAFFGQGTRLTVV.

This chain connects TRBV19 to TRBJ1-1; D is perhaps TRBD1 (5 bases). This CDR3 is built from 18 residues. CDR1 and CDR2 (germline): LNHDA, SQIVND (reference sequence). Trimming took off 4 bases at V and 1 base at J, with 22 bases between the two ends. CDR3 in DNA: TGTGCCAGTAGTAGAATAGGGGAATCGTCTATTTCGAACACTGAAGCTTTCTTT. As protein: CASSRIGESSISNTEAFF.

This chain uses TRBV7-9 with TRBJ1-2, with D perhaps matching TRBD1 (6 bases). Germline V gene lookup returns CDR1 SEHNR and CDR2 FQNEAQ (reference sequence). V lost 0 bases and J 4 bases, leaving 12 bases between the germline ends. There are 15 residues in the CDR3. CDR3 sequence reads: CASSLATGSAYGYTF. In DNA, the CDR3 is TGTGCCAGCAGCTTAGCGACAGGTTCGGCCTATGGCTACACCTTC.

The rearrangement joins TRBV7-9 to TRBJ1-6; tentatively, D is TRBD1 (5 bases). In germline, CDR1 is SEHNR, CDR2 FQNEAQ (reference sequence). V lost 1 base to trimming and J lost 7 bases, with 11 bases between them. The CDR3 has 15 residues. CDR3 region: CASSLVDSLNSPLHF. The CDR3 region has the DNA TGTGCCAGCAGCTTAGTCGACAGCCTAAATTCACCCCTCCACTTT. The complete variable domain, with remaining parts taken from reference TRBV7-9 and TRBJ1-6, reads DTGVSQNPRHKITKRGQNVTFRCDPISEHNRLYWYRQTLGQGPEFLTYFQNEAQLEKSRLLSDRFSAERPKGSFSTLEIQRTEQGDSAMYLCASSLVDSLNSPLHFGNGTRLTVT.

CDR3 residues: CASSLGLAAGELFF. The CDR3 DNA reads as TGCGCCAGCAGCTTGGGACTAGCGGCCGGGGAGCTGTTTTTT. The chain employs TRBV5-1 and TRBJ2-2; 9 bases line up with TRBD2. J gave up 6 bases and V 0 bases, and 0 bases lay outside the gene matches. Germline lookup yields CDR1 SGHRS and CDR2 YFSETQ. The CDR3 is made up of 14 amino acids.

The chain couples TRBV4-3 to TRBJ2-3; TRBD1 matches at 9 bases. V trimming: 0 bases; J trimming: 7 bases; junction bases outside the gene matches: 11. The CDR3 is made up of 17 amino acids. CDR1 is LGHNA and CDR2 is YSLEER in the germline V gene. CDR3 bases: TGCGCCAGCAGCCAAGAGTCACAGGGGGCGTTTGGAAATACGCAGTATTTT. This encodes CASSQESQGAFGNTQYF.

Here the CDR3 reads CASSKRRDYSYEQYF. CDR3 DNA sequence: TGTGCCAGTAGTAAACGTCGGGACTACTCCTACGAGCAGTACTTC. The rearrangement links TRBV19 to TRBJ2-7; 7 bases line up with TRBD2. Trimming removed 4 bases from V and 0 bases from J; junction bases left unmatched: 6. In germline, CDR1 is LNHDA, CDR2 SQIVND (reference sequence). The CDR3 has 15 amino acids.

The CDR3 region has the DNA TGCGCCAGCAGCTTGGGTACTAGCAAAGAGACCCAGTACTTC. Translating gives CASSLGTSKETQYF. The chain employs TRBV5-1 and TRBJ2-5; tentative D call: TRBD2 (6 bases). V was trimmed by 0 bases and J by 3 bases, leaving 9 bases between them. CDR3 length equals 14 residues. The germline gives CDR1 SGHRS, CDR2 YFSETQ.

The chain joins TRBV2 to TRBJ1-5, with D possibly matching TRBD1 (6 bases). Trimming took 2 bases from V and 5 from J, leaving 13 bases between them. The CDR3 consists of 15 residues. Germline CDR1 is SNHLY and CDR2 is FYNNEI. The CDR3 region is CASSEFQGTHQPQHF. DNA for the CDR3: TGTGCCAGCAGTGAATTCCAGGGGACCCATCAGCCCCAGCATTTT.

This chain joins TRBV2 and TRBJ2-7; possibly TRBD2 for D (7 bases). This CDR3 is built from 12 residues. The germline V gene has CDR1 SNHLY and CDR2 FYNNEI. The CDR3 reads CAGGRGGHEQYF. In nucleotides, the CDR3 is TGTGCGGGGGGGCGCGGGGGACACGAGCAGTACTTC.

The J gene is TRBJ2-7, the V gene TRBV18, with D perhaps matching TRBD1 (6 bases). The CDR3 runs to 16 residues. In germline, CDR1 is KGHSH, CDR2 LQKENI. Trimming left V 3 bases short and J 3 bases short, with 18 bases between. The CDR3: CASSPYDGTTSYEQYF. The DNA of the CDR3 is TGTGCCAGCTCACCTTATGACGGGACAACTAGCTACGAGCAGTACTTC.

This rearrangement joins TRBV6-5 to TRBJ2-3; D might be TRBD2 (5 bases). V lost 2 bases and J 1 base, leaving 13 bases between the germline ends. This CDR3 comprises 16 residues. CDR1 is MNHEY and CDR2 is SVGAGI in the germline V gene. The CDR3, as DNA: TGTGCCAGCAGTTACGGGCTAGCCCCCCGCACAGATACGCAGTATTTT. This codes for CASSYGLAPRTDTQYF.

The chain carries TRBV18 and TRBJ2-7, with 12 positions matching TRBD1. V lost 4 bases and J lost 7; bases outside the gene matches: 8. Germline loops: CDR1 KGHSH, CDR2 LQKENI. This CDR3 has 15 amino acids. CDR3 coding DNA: TGTGCCAGCTCACTTGGGACAGGGGGCGTGGAAGAGCAGTACTTC. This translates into CASSLGTGGVEEQYF.